Described below is a single TCR beta chain sequence and its context. No antigen is known for it. This entry belongs to a study of identifying expanded T cells in peripheral blood. During the collection period, no donor immune events like infections were recorded. Study-level results: Differentially abundant clones: roughly 1.3 between replicates, about 15 at 2 to 3 weeks, around 19 at four. Clone count variance between approximately two-week samples rose with total template count.

The CDR3 extends over 11 amino acids. Germline loops: CDR1 MDHEN, CDR2 SYDVKM. Trimming pared 0 bases from V and 8 bases from J, leaving 4 bases between. Assay used: immunoSEQ multiplex PCR; TCRdb lists only in-frame clones, some missing. The repertoire has 70,000 to 100,000 clones, approximately 90% of them found once; the top ten carry around 20%. The sequencing sample was made of blood. The origin of this receptor is a person aged 18 to 70 in good health. V usage is TRBV28 and J usage is TRBJ1-2, with no clear D. The CDR3: CASSLWGGYTF. The CDR3 DNA sequence: TGTGCCAGCAGTTTATGGGGAGGCTACACCTTC.